This T cell receptor beta chain came from a study of glioma-infiltrating T cells after dendritic cell vaccination. Turning to the study itself: Dendritic cell vaccination trial patients had either newly diagnosed or recurrent glioblastoma.

Assay: immunoSEQ multiplex PCR; the TCRdb copy retains only in-frame clones and omits some. The sample records 40,000 to 60,000 clones, 85% to 90% being singletons. About this clone: Its antigen is still unknown.

Patients had residual fresh-frozen tumor tissue and more than two years of survival data. Overall study results and limits: Complete blood and tumor specimen sets were limited to few patients.

This clonotype originated in a human donor with glioblastoma. Source: blood, taken before dendritic cell vaccination.

The CDR3, as DNA: TGTGCCAGCAGTTTCACAGGGGGCGGAGGGACTGAAGCTTTCTTT. Translation: CASSFTGGGGTEAFF. The V and J genes are TRBV27 and TRBJ1-1; 9 nucleotides align to TRBD1. Germline CDR1 and CDR2: MNHEY and SMNVEV (reference sequence). This CDR3 region has 15 residues. V was clipped by 3 bases and J by 5 bases; unmatched bases: 7.